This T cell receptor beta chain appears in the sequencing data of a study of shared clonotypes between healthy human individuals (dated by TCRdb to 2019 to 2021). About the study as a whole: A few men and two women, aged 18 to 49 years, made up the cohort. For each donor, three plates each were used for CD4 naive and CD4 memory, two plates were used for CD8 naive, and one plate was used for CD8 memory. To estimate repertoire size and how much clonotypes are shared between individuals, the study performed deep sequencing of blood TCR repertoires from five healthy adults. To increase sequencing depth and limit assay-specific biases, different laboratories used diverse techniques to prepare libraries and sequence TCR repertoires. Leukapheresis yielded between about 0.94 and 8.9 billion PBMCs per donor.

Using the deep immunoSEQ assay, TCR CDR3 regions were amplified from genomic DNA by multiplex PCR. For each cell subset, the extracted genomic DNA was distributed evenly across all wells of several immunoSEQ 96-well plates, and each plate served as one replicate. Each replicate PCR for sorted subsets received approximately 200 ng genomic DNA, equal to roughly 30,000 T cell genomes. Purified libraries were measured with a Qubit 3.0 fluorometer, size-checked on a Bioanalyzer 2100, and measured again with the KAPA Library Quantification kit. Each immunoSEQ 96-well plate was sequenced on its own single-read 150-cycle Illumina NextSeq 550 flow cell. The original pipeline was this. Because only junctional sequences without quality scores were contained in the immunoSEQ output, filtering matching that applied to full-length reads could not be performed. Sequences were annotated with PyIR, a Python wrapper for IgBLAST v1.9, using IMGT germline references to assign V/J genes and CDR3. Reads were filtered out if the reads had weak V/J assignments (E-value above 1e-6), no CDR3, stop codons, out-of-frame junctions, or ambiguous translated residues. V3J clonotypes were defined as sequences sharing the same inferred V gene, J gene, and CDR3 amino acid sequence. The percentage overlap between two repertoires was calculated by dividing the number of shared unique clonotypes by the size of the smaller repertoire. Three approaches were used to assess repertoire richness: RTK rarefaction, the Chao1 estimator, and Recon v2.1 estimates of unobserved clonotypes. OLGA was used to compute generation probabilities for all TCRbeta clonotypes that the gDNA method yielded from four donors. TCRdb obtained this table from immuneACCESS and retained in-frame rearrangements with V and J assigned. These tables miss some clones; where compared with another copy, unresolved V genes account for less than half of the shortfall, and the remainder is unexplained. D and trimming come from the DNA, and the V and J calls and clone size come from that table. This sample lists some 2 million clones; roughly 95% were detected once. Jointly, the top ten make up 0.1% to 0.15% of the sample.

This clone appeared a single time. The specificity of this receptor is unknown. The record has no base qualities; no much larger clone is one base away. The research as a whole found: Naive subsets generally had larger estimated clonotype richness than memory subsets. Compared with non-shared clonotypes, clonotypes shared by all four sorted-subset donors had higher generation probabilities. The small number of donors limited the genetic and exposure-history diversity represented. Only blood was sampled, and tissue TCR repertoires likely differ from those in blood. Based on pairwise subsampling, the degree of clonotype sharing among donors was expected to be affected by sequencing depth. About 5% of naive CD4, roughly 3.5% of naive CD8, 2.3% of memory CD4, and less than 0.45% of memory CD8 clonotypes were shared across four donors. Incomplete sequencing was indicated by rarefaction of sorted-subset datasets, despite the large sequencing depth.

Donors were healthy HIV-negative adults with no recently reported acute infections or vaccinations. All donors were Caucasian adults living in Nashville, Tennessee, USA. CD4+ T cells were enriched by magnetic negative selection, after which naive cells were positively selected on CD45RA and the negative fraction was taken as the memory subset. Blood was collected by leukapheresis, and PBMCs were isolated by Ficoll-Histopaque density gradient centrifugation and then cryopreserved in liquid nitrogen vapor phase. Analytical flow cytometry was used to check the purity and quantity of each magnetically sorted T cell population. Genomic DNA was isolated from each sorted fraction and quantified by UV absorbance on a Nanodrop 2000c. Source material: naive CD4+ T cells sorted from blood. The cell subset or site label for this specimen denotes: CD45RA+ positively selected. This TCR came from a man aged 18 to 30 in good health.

CDR3 sequence: CASSLTETYEQYF. In nucleotides, the sequence is TGTGCCAGCAGCTTGACGGAGACCTACGAGCAGTACTTC. The chain joins TRBV5-5 to TRBJ2-7, with the D gene too uncertain to name. There are 13 amino acids in the CDR3, from cysteine to phenylalanine inclusive. CDR3 DNA is the only sequence kept; it has 39 bases, read in frame from the first base. As encoded in the germline V gene (reference sequence), CDR1 is SGHKS while CDR2 is YYEKEE. V lost 1 base and J lost 2 bases; the stretch between them is 7 bases long. Where the CDR3 stops, the reference TRBV5-5 and TRBJ2-7 genes take over; the full variable domain is DAGVTQSPTHLIKTRGQQVTLRCSPISGHKSVSWYQQVLGQGPQFIFQYYEKEERGRGNFPDRFSARQFPNYSSELNVNALLLGDSALYLCASSLTETYEQYFGPGTRLTVT.